The clone carrying this T cell receptor beta chain was counted ten times or more. Its target is not known. The sample belongs to a study of T-cell memory formation after mild COVID-19. Study-level results: Clones that contracted clustered mainly in CM and EM if CD4+ and in EMRA if CD8+.

In TCRdb, the 5' RACE reads were re-called with MiXCR into one record per CDR3 protein. This sample has about 190,000 distinct CDR3 sequences, with about a sixth found just once. With 5 bases clipped from V and 5 bases from J, the junction kept 5 bases outside the gene matches. This CDR3 contains 13 residues. The genes are TRBV12-3 or TRBV12-4 and TRBJ1-1; 7 nucleotides line up with TRBD1. The source material was PBMCs or a T cell subset sorted from them (not recorded which). The TCR comes from an adult woman who had mild COVID-19 (a few samples of this study predate the infection). Cell type and time point are not known. DNA of the CDR3: TGTGCCAGCAGTCCAGGGGGACGTACTGAAGCTTTCTTT. It specifies CASSPGGRTEAFF.